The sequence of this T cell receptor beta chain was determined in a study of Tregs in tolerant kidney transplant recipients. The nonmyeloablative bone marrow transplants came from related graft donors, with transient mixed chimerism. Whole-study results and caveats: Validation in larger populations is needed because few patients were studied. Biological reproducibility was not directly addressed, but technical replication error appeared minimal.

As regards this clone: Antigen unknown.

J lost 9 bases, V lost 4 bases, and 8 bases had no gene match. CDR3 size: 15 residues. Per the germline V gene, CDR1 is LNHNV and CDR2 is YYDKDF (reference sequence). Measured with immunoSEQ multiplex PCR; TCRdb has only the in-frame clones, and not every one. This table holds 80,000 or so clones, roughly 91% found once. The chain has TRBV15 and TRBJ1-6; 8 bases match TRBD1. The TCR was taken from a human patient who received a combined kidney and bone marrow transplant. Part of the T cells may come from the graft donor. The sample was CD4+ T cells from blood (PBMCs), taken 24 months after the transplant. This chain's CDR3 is CATSKQGERSSPLHF. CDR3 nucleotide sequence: TGTGCCACCAGCAAACAGGGGGAAAGGAGTTCACCCCTCCACTTT.